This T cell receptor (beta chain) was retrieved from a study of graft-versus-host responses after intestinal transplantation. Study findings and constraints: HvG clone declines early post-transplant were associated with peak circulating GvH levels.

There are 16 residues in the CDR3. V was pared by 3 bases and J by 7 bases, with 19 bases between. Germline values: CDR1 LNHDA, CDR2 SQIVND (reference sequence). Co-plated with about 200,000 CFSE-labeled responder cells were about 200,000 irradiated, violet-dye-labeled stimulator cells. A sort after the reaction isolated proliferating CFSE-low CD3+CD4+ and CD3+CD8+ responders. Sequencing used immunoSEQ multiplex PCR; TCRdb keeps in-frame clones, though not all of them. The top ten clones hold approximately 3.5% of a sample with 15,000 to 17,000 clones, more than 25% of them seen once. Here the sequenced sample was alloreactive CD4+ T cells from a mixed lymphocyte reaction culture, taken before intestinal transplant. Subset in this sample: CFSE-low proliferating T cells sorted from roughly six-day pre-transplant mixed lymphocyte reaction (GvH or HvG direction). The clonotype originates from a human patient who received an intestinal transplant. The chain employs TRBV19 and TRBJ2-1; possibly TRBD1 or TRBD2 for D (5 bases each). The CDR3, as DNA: TGTGCCAGTAGTATGACACGGGACCGGTGGGGGAATGAGCAGTTCTTC. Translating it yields CASSMTRDRWGNEQFF.